This is a list of T cell receptor beta chains from one sample in a study of regulatory T cells in long-lasting Graves disease. TCRdb re-called the multiplex PCR reads with MiXCR, one entry per CDR3 protein. The table shows 410,000 or so distinct CDR3 sequences, with about 16% occurring only once. The same sample was also studied in work on T cells in Graves' hyperthyroidism and ophthalmopathy.

The specimen comprised peripheral blood mononuclear cells (PBMCs), sampled at new diagnosis, from a patient treated with antithyroid drugs. Source of these receptors: a woman younger than 45 with Graves disease. Both conserved end residues are part of each CDR3. D genes are given only for firm matches. Clone size is given for some rows only: seen once, a few or many times, or a class if the clone is expanded.

clone_size d_call j_call v_call cdr3_length cdr3_aa cdr3_nt
many TRBD2 TRBJ2-7 TRBV5-1 15 CASSLEPSGTTEQYF TGCGCCAGCAGCTTGGAGCCTAGCGGGACGACCGAGCAGTACTTC
few . TRBJ1-5 TRBV7-9 15 CASSSTGLKNQPQHF TGTGCCAGCAGCTCCACCGGGCTAAAGAATCAGCCCCAGCATTTT
. . TRBJ2-3 TRBV28 16 CASSSPQGIGTDTQYF TGTGCCAGCAGTTCACCCCAGGGAATTGGCACAGATACGCAGTATTTT
many TRBD2 TRBJ2-1 TRBV29-1 13 CSVVSGGGDEQFF TGCAGCGTTGTATCGGGAGGGGGGGATGAGCAGTTCTTC
. . TRBJ1-2 TRBV7-2 15 CASSAQQGVPYGYTF TGTGCCAGCAGCGCGCAACAGGGAGTCCCCTATGGCTACACCTTC
many TRBD2 TRBJ2-1 TRBV27 15 CASSLTSGPYNEQFF TGTGCCAGCAGTTTAACTAGCGGGCCCTACAATGAGCAGTTCTTC
many TRBD2 TRBJ2-7 TRBV12-3/TRBV12-4 14 CASSFAGEAYEQYF TGTGCCAGCAGTTTTGCGGGGGAGGCCTACGAGCAGTACTTC
. TRBD2 TRBJ2-5 TRBV3-1 17 CASSLPRTSGAQETQYF TGTGCCAGCAGTCTCCCCCGGACTAGCGGAGCGCAAGAGACCCAGTACTTC
few TRBD1 TRBJ2-7 TRBV12-3/TRBV12-4 14 CASSLGTGSREQYF TGTGCCAGCAGTTTAGGGACAGGTTCGAGGGAGCAGTACTTC
many . TRBJ1-2 TRBV15 16 CATSRDGPFGGEGYTF TGTGCCACCAGCAGAGATGGACCCTTTGGGGGGGAGGGCTACACCTTC
many . TRBJ1-6 TRBV3-1 17 CASSQGYSELDNSPLHF TGTGCCAGCAGCCAAGGATATTCGGAACTCGATAATTCACCCCTCCACTTT
many . TRBJ2-2 TRBV28 14 CATRWEVPGGELFF TGTGCCACCCGGTGGGAGGTGCCCGGCGGGGAGCTGTTTTTT
many . TRBJ2-6 TRBV29-1 14 CSVVASSGANVLTF TGCAGCGTTGTTGCAAGCTCTGGGGCCAACGTCCTGACTTTC
few . TRBJ2-5 TRBV5-1 16 CASREGPQALQETQYF TGCGCCAGCAGGGAGGGACCTCAGGCATTGCAAGAGACCCAGTACTTC
. . TRBJ2-2 TRBV5-6 14 CASSADRRTGELFF TGTGCCAGCAGCGCAGACAGACGAACCGGGGAGCTGTTTTTT
many . TRBJ2-1 TRBV3-1 15 CASSHRGVRTNEQFF TGTGCCAGCAGCCATCGGGGAGTACGAACCAATGAGCAGTTCTTC
many TRBD2 TRBJ2-5 TRBV7-8 16 CASSPRGAGGAETQYF TGTGCCAGCAGCCCGCGGGGGGCGGGAGGAGCAGAGACCCAGTACTTC
few TRBD1 TRBJ1-3 TRBV12-3/TRBV12-4 14 CASSGTGFGNTIYF TGTGCCAGCAGCGGGACAGGGTTTGGAAACACCATATATTTT
many . TRBJ2-1 TRBV28 20 CASSRTTGTQRVGKTNEQFF TGTGCCAGCAGTAGAACTACCGGGACTCAACGGGTGGGAAAGACCAATGAGCAGTTCTTC
many . TRBJ1-1 TRBV7-3 14 CASTTGTANTEAFF TGTGCCAGCACCACCGGGACGGCCAACACTGAAGCTTTCTTT
few . TRBJ1-6 TRBV7-3 15 CASSLGGGLGSPPHF TGTGCCAGCAGCTTAGGAGGGGGTCTCGGTTCACCCCCCCACTTT
many . TRBJ1-2 TRBV29-1 13 CSVEESDTYGYTF TGCAGCGTTGAGGAGTCGGACACCTATGGCTACACCTTC
few . TRBJ1-1 TRBV9 13 CASSGSMNTEAFF TGTGCCAGCAGCGGGTCGATGAACACTGAAGCTTTCTTT
many . TRBJ2-4 TRBV11-2 15 CASSLEVGSIHIQYF TGTGCCAGCAGCTTAGAGGTCGGCAGCATACACATTCAGTACTTC
many TRBD1 TRBJ1-5 TRBV20-1 16 CSATDRGPGGNQPQHF TGCAGTGCTACCGACAGGGGCCCAGGGGGCAATCAGCCCCAGCATTTT
. TRBD1 TRBJ1-1 TRBV5-1 16 CASSSGQGARDTEAFF TGCGCCAGCAGCTCGGGACAGGGGGCACGCGACACTGAAGCTTTCTTT
many . TRBJ2-1 TRBV27 14 CASRPRPNYNEQFF TGTGCCAGCAGGCCCCGACCAAACTACAATGAGCAGTTCTTC
. . TRBJ2-7 TRBV28 15 CASSLGDRRTYEQYF TGTGCCAGCAGTTTAGGTGACAGACGCACCTACGAGCAGTACTTC
. . TRBJ2-4 TRBV4-1 14 CASSPLGVRDIQYF TGCGCCAGCAGCCCCCTGGGGGTTCGGGACATTCAGTACTTC
. TRBD2 TRBJ2-4 TRBV9 18 CASSLRLAGRGAKNIQYF TGTGCCAGCAGCTTGCGACTAGCGGGAAGGGGGGCCAAAAACATTCAGTACTTC
many . TRBJ1-4 TRBV3-1 17 CASSQHDTWATNEKLFF TGTGCCAGCAGCCAACACGACACCTGGGCAACTAATGAAAAACTGTTTTTT
few TRBD2 TRBJ2-1 TRBV5-1 17 CASRSPMRELSYNEQFF TGCGCCAGCAGGTCCCCTATGCGGGAGCTCTCCTACAATGAGCAGTTCTTC
many . TRBJ1-5 TRBV28 13 CASSFGNNQPQHF TGTGCCAGCAGTTTCGGGAACAATCAGCCCCAGCATTTT
many TRBD1 TRBJ1-1 TRBV11-2 13 CASSSQGGAEAFF TGTGCCAGCAGCTCGCAGGGGGGTGCTGAAGCTTTCTTT
many . TRBJ2-2 TRBV12-5 14 CASVMDSNTGELFF TGTGCTAGTGTTATGGACAGTAACACCGGGGAGCTGTTTTTT
many . TRBJ2-3 TRBV20-1 15 CSACSAEGFTDTQYF TGCAGTGCATGCTCGGCGGAGGGGTTCACAGATACGCAGTATTTT
few TRBD2 TRBJ2-7 TRBV3-1 16 CASSQAVREENYEQYF TGTGCCAGCAGCCAAGCTGTTCGGGAGGAAAACTACGAGCAGTACTTC
. . TRBJ1-1 TRBV29-1 11 CSVAQNTEAFF TGCAGCGTAGCCCAGAACACTGAAGCTTTCTTT
many TRBD1 TRBJ1-5 TRBV28 18 CASSLGPRQGVSNQPQHF TGTGCCAGCAGTTTAGGGCCCCGACAGGGAGTGAGCAATCAGCCCCAGCATTTT
. . TRBJ2-2 TRBV20-1 15 CSARDLWSNTGELFF TGCAGTGCTAGAGATCTATGGAGTAACACCGGGGAGCTGTTTTTT
. . TRBJ1-5 TRBV24-1 14 CATSDPKGTQPQHF TGTGCCACCAGTGACCCCAAAGGGACTCAGCCCCAGCATTTT
many . TRBJ1-1 TRBV6-2/TRBV6-3 13 CASSTNQNTEAFF TGTGCCAGCAGTACAAACCAGAACACTGAAGCTTTCTTT
many TRBD1 TRBJ1-4 TRBV12-3/TRBV12-4 12 CASGQGVEKLFF TGTGCCAGCGGGCAGGGGGTTGAAAAACTGTTTTTT
many . TRBJ1-2 TRBV12-3/TRBV12-4 15 CASTQAPRDTYGYTF TGTGCCAGCACCCAGGCCCCCCGGGACACCTATGGCTACACCTTC
many . TRBJ1-1 TRBV27 13 CASSPRRNTEAFF TGTGCCAGCAGTCCCCGGCGGAACACTGAAGCTTTCTTT
many . TRBJ2-5 TRBV7-9 11 CASSYGDTQYF TGTGCCAGCAGCTACGGTGACACCCAGTACTTC
many TRBD2 TRBJ2-3 TRBV12-3/TRBV12-4 18 CASSFEPVHRGSRDTQYF TGTGCCAGCAGTTTCGAACCGGTCCATCGCGGGAGTAGAGATACGCAGTATTTT
. . TRBJ2-3 TRBV7-9 21 CASSFYICSARTAGVADTQYF .
. . TRBJ2-4 TRBV24-1 13 CATSEDQRNIQYF TGTGCCACCAGTGAGGATCAGCGAAACATTCAGTACTTC
few . TRBJ1-2 TRBV7-9 14 CAGDRGERIGGYTF TGTGCCGGAGACCGGGGGGAGCGCATTGGCGGCTACACCTTC
. . TRBJ2-7 TRBV29-1 14 CSGLTGSGSYEQYF TGCAGCGGTCTCACAGGGAGCGGCTCCTACGAGCAGTACTTC
many . TRBJ2-2 TRBV7-2 14 CASSLAGHTGELFF TGTGCCAGCAGCTTAGCGGGTCACACCGGGGAGCTGTTTTTT
many TRBD1 TRBJ2-2 TRBV12-3/TRBV12-4 16 CASRNTGGANTGELFF TGTGCCAGCAGGAACACAGGGGGCGCGAACACCGGGGAGCTGTTTTTT
few TRBD1 TRBJ2-3 TRBV12-3/TRBV12-4 14 CASSLRQGRDAQYF TGTGCCAGCAGTCTAAGACAGGGGCGAGATGCGCAGTATTTT
few . TRBJ2-4 TRBV7-2 14 CASSFDTSKNIQYF TGTGCCAGCAGCTTTGACACGTCCAAAAACATTCAGTACTTC
many . TRBJ1-5 TRBV20-1 14 CSARGGISNQPQHF TGCAGTGCTAGGGGGGGGATTAGCAATCAGCCCCAGCATTTT
many . TRBJ2-7 TRBV27 12 CASSSSVHEQYF TGTGCCAGCAGTTCTAGCGTCCACGAGCAGTACTTC